The 32 T cell receptor beta chains reported below all come from one sample, sequenced in a study of shared clonotypes between healthy human individuals. The repertoire was sequenced with immunoSEQ multiplex PCR; TCRdb's copy has only in-frame clones and lacks some. Among about 1.1 million clones listed, approximately 75% were seen once. The source material was memory CD4+ T cells from PBMCs. Subset indicated: CD45RA-negative fraction. All receptors derive from a man younger than 35 in good health. Some clones in this sample may be carry-over from other donors' samples.

This rearrangement joins TRBV18 to TRBJ1-4, with unresolved D. There are 13 residues in the CDR3. CDR1 is KGHSH, CDR2 LQKENI, per germline. Trimming removed 5 bases at V and 0 bases at J, with 4 bases between. The CDR3 sequence: CASSETTNEKLFF. In DNA, the CDR3 is TGTGCCAGCTCAGAGACAACTAATGAAAAACTGTTTTTT.

This clone appeared a few times. V gene TRBV6-1 combines with J gene TRBJ1-5; D remains unclear. Trimming stripped 3 bases from V and 9 bases from J, with 12 bases between. The CDR3 contains 13 residues. Germline CDR1 reads MNHNS; CDR2 reads SASEGT. This CDR3 is CASSDGVLGPQHF. The CDR3 DNA sequence: TGTGCCAGCAGTGATGGGGTGCTGGGGCCCCAGCATTTT.

DNA for the CDR3: TGTGCCAGCACGCCCAGGACTAGCTCCTACGAGCAGTACTTC. Protein: CASTPRTSSYEQYF. The V gene is TRBV6-1, the J gene TRBJ2-7, with TRBD2 identical over 7 bases. In germline, CDR1 is MNHNS, CDR2 SASEGT. CDR3 length: 14 residues. Trimming at V came to 7 bases and at J to 0 bases, leaving 6 bases not matched to a gene.

The rearrangement links TRBV7-3 to TRBJ2-1, with D unclear. The ends were cut back, 5 bases at V and 2 bases at J, with 13 bases in the middle. Germline V lookup: CDR1 SGHTA, CDR2 FQGTGA. The CDR3 length is 15 residues. CDR3 sequence reads: CASSAQSFAYNEQFF. DNA for the CDR3: TGTGCCAGCAGCGCCCAGTCTTTTGCCTACAATGAGCAGTTCTTC.

This clone was seen a handful of times. The chain combines TRBV9 with TRBJ1-5, with 12 bases identical to TRBD1. Unmatched junction bases numbered 6, after V lost 4 bases and J lost 4 bases. Germline V CDR1 and CDR2: SGDLS, YYNGEE. CDR3 length: 16 amino acids. The CDR3 spells CASSRGGQGANQPQHF. CDR3 DNA sequence: TGTGCCAGCAGCCGCGGGGGACAGGGGGCGAATCAGCCCCAGCATTTT.

The chain joins TRBV15 to TRBJ1-4; D is uncertain. The V end lost 1 base, the J end lost 0 bases, and 6 bases lay between the germline ends. This CDR3 is built from 15 residues. Germline V gene sequence: CDR1 LNHNV, CDR2 YYDKDF (reference sequence). In nucleotides, the CDR3 is TGTGCCACCAGCAGAGTGGGATCAACTAATGAAAAACTGTTTTTT. It translates to CATSRVGSTNEKLFF.

The chain combines TRBV7-8 with TRBJ2-5; 7 bases fit TRBD2. The length of the CDR3 is 17 residues. After removal of 5 bases from V and 3 bases from J, the junction contained 15 bases not matched to a gene. Germline V gives CDR1 SGHVS, CDR2 FQNEAQ. The CDR3 nucleotides read TGTGCCAGCAGCGCCTTCCTCGGGAGGTTCGGCGAAGAGACCCAGTACTTC. Encoded protein: CASSAFLGRFGEETQYF.

This clone was recorded a few times. CDR3 nucleotide sequence: TGCGCCAGCAGCTTTTGGGGGGGAGAGACCCAGTACTTC. Protein: CASSFWGGETQYF. The V and J genes are TRBV5-1 and TRBJ2-5; 7 nucleotides agree with TRBD2. The germline gives CDR1 SGHRS, CDR2 YFSETQ. V shed 2 bases, J shed 4 bases, and the junction held 2 bases outside the gene matches. The CDR3 sequence is 13 residues long.

This chain connects TRBV4-1 to TRBJ2-1, with 7 bases lining up with TRBD2. The CDR3 length is 16 residues. J lost 3 bases, V lost 4 bases, and 9 bases had no gene match. The germline CDR1 and CDR2 sequences are MGHRA and YSYEKL. As DNA, the CDR3 is TGCGCCAGCAGCCCCGCGCTAGCGGAGATCTACAATGAGCAGTTCTTC. Residues: CASSPALAEIYNEQFF.

V and J are TRBV7-9 and TRBJ2-5, with D perhaps TRBD2 (6 bases). Trimming stripped 6 bases from V and 5 bases from J, with 10 bases between. The germline gives CDR1 SEHNR, CDR2 FQNEAQ (reference sequence). The CDR3 is 12 residues long. DNA for the CDR3: TGTGCCAGCAGGTGGAGGGTGGAGACCCAGTACTTC. Amino acids: CASRWRVETQYF. Based on the CDR3 plus reference TRBV7-9 and TRBJ2-5, the full variable domain is DTGVSQNPRHKITKRGQNVTFRCDPISEHNRLYWYRQTLGQGPEFLTYFQNEAQLEKSRLLSDRFSAERPKGSFSTLEIQRTEQGDSAMYLCASRWRVETQYFGPGTRLLVL.

J is TRBJ2-7 and V is TRBV27, with 7 bases aligning to TRBD1. The germline CDR1 and CDR2 sequences are MNHEY and SMNVEV (reference sequence). Trimming removed 7 bases from V and 0 bases from J; junction bases left unmatched: 6. The CDR3 spans 14 residues. Written as DNA, the CDR3 is TGTGCCAGCAAAATGGACAGGTACTCCTACGAGCAGTACTTC. Amino acids: CASKMDRYSYEQYF.

This chain joins TRBV19 and TRBJ2-4; D may be TRBD2 (6 bases). Germline values: CDR1 LNHDA, CDR2 SQIVND (reference sequence). This CDR3 spans 16 amino acids. The V end was cut by 5 bases, the J end by 0 bases, with 14 bases between. The CDR3 here is CASSPGLSIAKNIQYF. In nucleotides, the CDR3 is TGTGCCAGTAGTCCCGGACTATCGATAGCCAAAAACATTCAGTACTTC. Using reference TRBV19 and TRBJ2-4 for the parts outside the CDR3, the full variable domain is DGGITQSPKYLFRKEGQNVTLSCEQNLNHDAMYWYRQDPGQGLRLIYYSQIVNDFQKGDIAEGYSVSREKKESFPLTVTSAQKNPTAFYLCASSPGLSIAKNIQYFGAGTRLSVL.

The J gene is TRBJ2-2, the V gene TRBV11-2, with TRBD2 as a possible D gene (5 bases). Trimming cost V 1 base and J 0 bases, with 9 bases left between them. CDR1 is SGHAT and CDR2 is FQNNGV in the germline V gene. The CDR3 is made up of 16 amino acids. CDR3 nucleotide sequence: TGTGCCAGCAGCTTAGTTTTGACTACGAACACCGGGGAGCTGTTTTTT. Residues: CASSLVLTTNTGELFF.

Comments on this clone: This sequence is one base from a far larger clone and is likely a read error. The CDR3 loop reads CACSGWDRVTVNTEAFF. As DNA, the CDR3 is TGTGCCTGCAGTGGTTGGGACAGGGTTACGGTGAACACTGAAGCTTTCTTT. The rearrangement uses TRBV2 and TRBJ1-1; 9 bases are shared with TRBD1. Per the germline V gene, CDR1 is SNHLY and CDR2 is FYNNEI. The CDR3 totals 17 residues.

Ten or more counts support this clone. The V and J genes are TRBV4-1 and TRBJ2-1, with 11 bases matching TRBD2. In germline, CDR1 is MGHRA, CDR2 YSYEKL. The CDR3 covers 15 residues. V trimming: 6 bases; J trimming: 6 bases; junction bases outside the gene matches: 7. CDR3 sequence (DNA): TGCGCCAGCAGGTCTGGGCTAGCGGGAGGCAATGAGCAGTTCTTC. This translates into CASRSGLAGGNEQFF.

This clone occurred a few times. The V gene is TRBV4-2, the J gene TRBJ2-6; either TRBD1 or TRBD2 may supply D (5 bases each). The CDR3 runs to 16 residues. The germline CDR1 and CDR2 sequences are LGHNA and YNFKEQ. Between the trimmed V and J ends, which lost 0 bases and 2 bases, there was a span of 8 bases. CDR3 residues: CASSQEGVPGANVLTF. DNA for the CDR3: TGTGCCAGCAGCCAAGAGGGGGTTCCTGGGGCCAACGTCCTGACTTTC.

This chain links TRBV30 with TRBJ2-5, with 12 nucleotides matching TRBD1. The J call may be mistaken, given a closer DNA end match to TRBJ2-7. This CDR3 has 17 residues. In germline, CDR1 is GTSNPN, CDR2 SVGIG (reference sequence). The CDR3 protein is CAWSARRPGQGAYEQYF. DNA of the CDR3: TGTGCCTGGAGTGCCAGGAGGCCGGGACAGGGGGCTTACGAGCAGTACTTC.

This clone was observed a few times. The chain carries TRBV9 and TRBJ2-1; D is ambiguous. The germline V gene encodes CDR1 SGDLS and CDR2 YYNGEE. V was pared by 2 bases and J by 5 bases, with 14 bases between. The CDR3 totals 15 residues. The CDR3 region is CASSVLPGPDNEQFF. CDR3 sequence (DNA): TGTGCCAGCAGCGTTCTCCCCGGGCCCGACAATGAGCAGTTCTTC.

V gene TRBV28 combines with J gene TRBJ2-1, with TRBD2 matching 10 bases. Germline V lookup: CDR1 MDHEN, CDR2 SYDVKM. This CDR3 has 19 residues. The junction had 18 bases not matched to a gene; V was cut back by 2 bases and J by 8 bases. The CDR3 coding sequence is TGTGCCAGCAGTTTACCGGACAGGGTGTCGGCTAGCGGGAGAGATGAGCAGTTCTTC. Amino acid sequence: CASSLPDRVSASGRDEQFF.

The chain links TRBV11-2 to TRBJ1-3; maybe TRBD1 (5 bases). V shed 2 bases and J shed 0 bases, with 14 bases lying between them. Per the germline V gene, CDR1 is SGHAT and CDR2 is FQNNGV. The CDR3 consists of 17 residues. The CDR3 DNA follows: TGTGCCAGCAGCTTATTGGGACCGAGTACCTCTGGAAACACCATATATTTT. Its translation is CASSLLGPSTSGNTIYF.

This clone was observed many times. The genes are TRBV2 and TRBJ2-6, with 10 bases matching TRBD1. The CDR3 is 16 amino acids. Germline lookup yields CDR1 SNHLY and CDR2 FYNNEI. The V segment lost 5 bases and the J segment 2 bases; nucleotides outside the gene matches: 3. This CDR3 is CASSSGQGAGANVLTF. The CDR3 DNA is TGTGCCAGCAGTTCCGGACAGGGGGCTGGGGCCAACGTCCTGACTTTC. Full variable domain (missing parts from reference TRBV2 and TRBJ2-6): EPEVTQTPSHQVTQMGQEVILRCVPISNHLYFYWYRQILGQKVEFLVSFYNNEISEKSEIFDDQFSVERPDGSNFTLKIRSTKLEDSAMYFCASSSGQGAGANVLTFGAGSRLTVL.

V gene TRBV14 combines with J gene TRBJ2-3, with 7 bases fitting TRBD2. CDR1 and CDR2 (germline): SGHDN, FVKESK. J gave up 6 bases and V 4 bases, and 7 bases lay outside the gene matches. The CDR3 sequence is 14 residues long. The CDR3 region is CASSLMAGADTQYF. The CDR3 DNA reads TGTGCCAGCAGCCTAATGGCGGGAGCGGATACGCAGTATTTT.

J is TRBJ1-2 and V is TRBV28, with D unclear. V lost 8 bases and J 1 base, leaving 17 bases between the germline ends. Germline V lookup: CDR1 MDHEN, CDR2 SYDVKM. CDR3 length: 15 residues. In DNA form, the CDR3 reads TGTGCCAGCCGACACCGTGTTTTGCTTAACTATGGCTACACCTTC. Its translation: CASRHRVLLNYGYTF.

The chain joins TRBV6-1 to TRBJ1-5; D gene uncertain. The germline gives CDR1 MNHNS, CDR2 SASEGT. CDR3 length: 14 residues. V was pared by 0 bases and J by 0 bases, with 3 bases between. CDR3: CASSEAYSNQPQHF. DNA of the CDR3: TGTGCCAGCAGTGAAGCTTATAGCAATCAGCCCCAGCATTTT.

J is TRBJ2-7 and V is TRBV5-1, with 7 bases aligning to TRBD1. This CDR3 region has 13 residues. Per the germline V gene, CDR1 is SGHRS and CDR2 is YFSETQ. V shed 7 bases and J 1 base; nucleotides not matched to a gene: 5. CDR3 coding DNA: TGCGCCAGCGGGACAGAAAGTTCCTACGAGCAGTACTTC. As protein: CASGTESSYEQYF.

This sequence joins TRBV28 and TRBJ1-5; no clear D. V lost 3 bases and J 9 bases, leaving 9 bases between the germline ends. CDR1 is MDHEN and CDR2 is SYDVKM in the germline V gene. The CDR3 is 12 amino acids. CDR3 sequence reads: CASSFPAVPQHF. CDR3 bases: TGTGCCAGCAGTTTTCCGGCAGTGCCCCAGCATTTT.

CDR3 coding DNA: TGTGCCAGCAGCTTGGCCGCGTCCCAGGCTTTCTTT. It translates to CASSLAASQAFF. This chain uses TRBV5-6 with TRBJ1-1; D is unresolved. This CDR3 has 12 residues. V shed 0 bases and J shed 11 bases, with 11 bases lying between them. Germline V gene data show CDR1 as SGHDT and CDR2 as YYEEEE.

This chain joins TRBV4-1 and TRBJ2-7; 12 positions agree with TRBD2. The V segment lost 5 bases and the J segment 2 bases; nucleotides outside the gene matches: 7. This CDR3 spans 16 amino acids. The germline CDR1 and CDR2 sequences are MGHRA and YSYEKL. CDR3 sequence reads: CASSVPSGRATYEQYF. The CDR3 DNA follows: TGCGCCAGCAGCGTGCCTAGCGGGAGGGCTACCTACGAGCAGTACTTC.

DNA of the CDR3: TGTGCCAGTAGTATCACCGGGCTAGCCAAAAACATTCAGTACTTC. Encoded protein: CASSITGLAKNIQYF. The gene calls are TRBV19 and TRBJ2-4; D ambiguous. The CDR3 loop spans 15 amino acids. V dropped 3 bases and J dropped 0 bases, with 9 bases sitting between them. CDR1 is LNHDA and CDR2 is SQIVND in the germline V gene (reference sequence).

The chain has TRBV6-1 and TRBJ2-5; D assignment may be TRBD1 or TRBD2 (5 bases each). Germline V gives CDR1 MNHNS, CDR2 SASEGT. The CDR3 is made up of 15 amino acids. Trimming took 6 bases from V and 3 from J, leaving 17 bases between them. The CDR3 nucleotides read TGTGCCAGCAGGGGAAGGGGAGACAGAAAAGAGACCCAGTACTTC. It codes for CASRGRGDRKETQYF.

The V gene is TRBV5-4, the J gene TRBJ2-5; D is perhaps TRBD1 (6 bases). Germline-derived CDR1 and CDR2 are SGHNT and YYREEE (reference sequence). There are 15 residues in the CDR3. V was clipped by 3 bases and J by 5 bases, with 17 bases between them. CDR3 DNA sequence: TGTGCCAGCAGCTCCCGTGGGATTAGGGGGGAGACCCAGTACTTC. Translation: CASSSRGIRGETQYF.

The CDR3 DNA sequence: TGCGCCAGCAGCCAGTCCCGGGACAGGATCCTCCTTTCTAATACGCAGTATTTT. This gives the protein CASSQSRDRILLSNTQYF. The chain couples TRBV4-1 to TRBJ2-3; 8 bases line up with TRBD1. Germline CDR1 and CDR2: MGHRA and YSYEKL. This CDR3 spans 18 amino acids. The ends lost 3 bases at V and 7 bases at J; junction bases unmatched: 18.